The clone carrying this T cell receptor (beta chain) appeared once. Its specificity is not known. Subsets obtained from CD4+ cells comprised CD45RA+ naive and CD45RA-negative memory cells. The record originates from a study of shared clonotypes between healthy human individuals. Study conclusions and caveats: Shared across several donors were roughly 4.7% of the naive CD4 clonotypes.

V lost 4 bases and J lost 5, with 12 bases in between. The germline gives CDR1 SGHRS, CDR2 YFSETQ. This CDR3 has 13 amino acids. A roughly 200 ng quantity of DNA, 32,000 or so T cell genomes, went into the sorted-subset replicate PCRs. Methods used by the authors: ImmunoSEQ supplied junction-only sequences lacking quality scores, so filtering was different. Libraries were prepared by immunoSEQ multiplex PCR; TCRdb keeps only in-frame clonotypes and omits some of them. D and trimming were read from the DNA, whereas the V and J calls and clone size are those reported in that table. Of around 1,100,000 clones detected, roughly 80% appear once; the ten largest clones hold more than 0.85%.

This chain uses TRBV5-1 with TRBJ1-2; the D gene is possibly TRBD1 (5 bases). This receptor was obtained from a man in his late teens or twenties in good health. Some clones in this sample may be carry-over from other donors' samples. Sequencing was done on a sample of memory CD4+ T cells from PBMCs. Subset of the sample: CD45RA-negative fraction. The CDR3 here is CASSATGIYGYTF. DNA for the CDR3: TGCGCCAGCAGCGCTACAGGCATTTATGGCTACACCTTC. The full variable domain, completed using reference TRBV5-1 and TRBJ1-2, is KAGVTQTPRYLIKTRGQQVTLSCSPISGHRSVSWYQQTPGQGLQFLFEYFSETQRNKGNFPGRFSGRQFSNSRSEMNVSTLELGDSALYLCASSATGIYGYTFGSGTRLTVV.